The table lists the clone carrying this T cell receptor (beta chain) with a few counts. Its specificity is unknown. This record belongs to a study of cytomegalovirus exposure and HLA in healthy donors. Study outcomes and limitations: Roughly uniform sequencing depth across donors was assumed, possibly incorrectly. It emerged from a later analysis that several of the most significant clusters appeared to be linked to common viral pathogens.

Primers: 60 Vbeta forward and 13 Jbeta reverse. The table came from immunoSEQ multiplex PCR; TCRdb's copy has only in-frame clones and leaves some out. The data contain about 160,000 clones, roughly 80% of them singletons. Germline-derived CDR1 and CDR2 are SGHTA and FQGNSA. The V end lost 0 bases, the J end lost 4 bases, and 7 bases lay between the germline ends. The CDR3 consists of 13 residues. The source is a man younger than 40 in good health and CMV-seropositive. The material sequenced was PBMCs. The chain combines TRBV7-2 with TRBJ2-7; unclear D gene. The CDR3 DNA reads as TGTGCCAGCAGCTTAGCGTCTCGGTACGAGCAGTACTTC. Amino acids: CASSLASRYEQYF.